These 3 T cell receptor beta chains were sequenced from one sample in a study of spatial heterogeneity in lung cancer. These receptors' targets are unknown. TCRdb re-analysed the 5' RACE reads in MiXCR, keeping a single row per CDR3 protein. The data show about 15,000 distinct CDR3 sequences, 5% to 7.5% seen once. Documented time point: sample taken at primary tumor resection. Study results and caveats: Counts that tracked tumor mutation counts were those of expanded intratumoral alpha and beta TCRs.

This material consisted of lung tumor tissue, taken at surgery. The receptors were gathered from a male donor with early-stage non-small cell lung cancer.

This clonotype was counted at least ten times. This beta chain is an off-target read within a library intended for alpha chains, so its frequency means little. The chain joins TRBV7-2 to TRBJ2-7, with D tentatively TRBD1 (5 bases). This CDR3 comprises 15 residues. Germline V gene sequence: CDR1 SGHTA, CDR2 FQGNSA. The ends were cut back, 1 base at V and 3 bases at J, with 13 bases in the middle. The CDR3 DNA reads TGTGCCAGCAGCTTAGAGGTTTCAGGGATCTACGAGCAGTACTTC. It encodes CASSLEVSGIYEQYF.

At least ten counts were recorded for this clonotype. As an off-target read in a library built for alpha chains, this beta chain has a frequency of little significance. This chain joins TRBV28 and TRBJ2-3, with D perhaps matching TRBD2 (6 bases). The CDR3 spans 14 residues. The V gene lost 5 bases and the J gene lost 6 bases, with 15 bases spanning the gap. Germline loops: CDR1 MDHEN, CDR2 SYDVKM. The CDR3 sequence: CASSMMGGPDTQYF. For the CDR3, the DNA is TGTGCCAGCAGTATGATGGGAGGCCCCGATACGCAGTATTTT.

This clonotype was picked up many times. A library made for alpha chains picked up this beta chain off target, so its size means little. This chain links TRBV7-9 with TRBJ2-7; 8 positions agree with TRBD1. CDR3 length: 13 residues. In germline, CDR1 is SEHNR, CDR2 FQNEAQ (reference sequence). Trimming at V came to 4 bases and at J to 6 bases, leaving 5 bases not matched to a gene. The CDR3 DNA reads as TGTGCCAGCAGCTCACAGGGGGACGGCGAGCAGTACTTC. This translates into CASSSQGDGEQYF.